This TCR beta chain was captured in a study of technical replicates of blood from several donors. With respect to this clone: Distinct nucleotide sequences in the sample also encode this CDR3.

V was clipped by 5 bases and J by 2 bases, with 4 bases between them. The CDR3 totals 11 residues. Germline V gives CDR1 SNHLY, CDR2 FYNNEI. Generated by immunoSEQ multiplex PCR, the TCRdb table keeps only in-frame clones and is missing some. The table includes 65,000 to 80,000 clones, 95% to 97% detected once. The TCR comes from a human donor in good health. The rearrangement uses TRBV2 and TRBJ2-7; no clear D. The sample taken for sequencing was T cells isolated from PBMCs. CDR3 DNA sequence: TGTGCCAGCAGTCCGGCCTACGAGCAGTACTTC. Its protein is CASSPAYEQYF.